The T cell receptor beta chain under discussion was sequenced for a study of T-cell memory formation after mild COVID-19. TCRdb re-derived calls from the 5' RACE reads in MiXCR, one entry per CDR3 protein. This table has approximately 400,000 distinct CDR3 sequences, around 17% appearing once. Germline assignment: CDR1 SGHTA and CDR2 FQGTGA. The CDR3 totals 17 residues. The germline V and J ends were trimmed by 2 bases and 4 bases, with 18 bases remaining between them. The clonotype originates from a man aged 18 to 29 who had mild COVID-19 (a few samples of this study predate the infection). Cell type and time point are not known. Sequenced: PBMCs or a T cell subset sorted from them (not recorded which). The rearrangement joins TRBV7-3 to TRBJ1-5, with D tentatively TRBD1 (6 bases). This CDR3 reads CASSLPADRNRNQPQHF. The CDR3 DNA reads as TGTGCCAGCAGCTTACCTGCCGACAGGAACCGAAATCAGCCCCAGCATTTT. Full variable domain (remainder filled in from reference TRBV7-3 and TRBJ1-5): GAGVSQTPSNKVTEKGKYVELRCDPISGHTALYWYRQSLGQGPEFLIYFQGTGAADDSGLPNDRFFAVRPEGSVSTLKIQRTERGDSAVYLCASSLPADRNRNQPQHFGDGTRLSIL.